A single sample gave rise to the 21 T cell receptor beta chains below, sequenced in a study of blood T cell repertoires in COVID-19. Data came from immunoSEQ multiplex PCR; TCRdb stores just in-frame clones and leaves some out. The data contain some 97,000 clones, around four fifths of them singletons. Sequenced material: peripheral blood. These receptors all come from a man aged 70-80 years with active or convalescent COVID-19.

This rearrangement joins TRBV5-4 to TRBJ1-2, with D possibly being TRBD1 (6 bases). Germline V gene data show CDR1 as SGHNT and CDR2 as YYREEE (reference sequence). This CDR3 is 14 amino acids long. V was trimmed by 6 bases and J by 3 bases, leaving 15 bases between them. In DNA form, the CDR3 reads TGTGCCAGCAATTCCAGGGGTACAGACTATGGCTACACCTTC. Protein product: CASNSRGTDYGYTF.

This chain joins TRBV4-1 and TRBJ2-1, with TRBD1 matching 7 bases. Germline V lookup: CDR1 MGHRA, CDR2 YSYEKL. This CDR3 is built from 16 residues. V gave up 4 bases and J gave up 8 bases; unmatched junction bases: 14. As DNA, the CDR3 is TGCGCCAGCAGCCGAACACCGGGACAGATAATCGATGAGCAGTTCTTC. Encoded protein: CASSRTPGQIIDEQFF.

The chain links TRBV7-9 to TRBJ2-5; possible D gene TRBD1, 6 bases. Trimming removed 1 base from V and 5 bases from J, with 20 bases in between. The length of the CDR3 is 17 residues. Germline lookup yields CDR1 SEHNR and CDR2 FQNEAQ (reference sequence). CDR3 coding DNA: TGTGCCAGCAGCTTAGATTTAGGTTGGCAGGGGACGGAGACCCAGTACTTC. Its translation: CASSLDLGWQGTETQYF.

The chain links TRBV6-5 to TRBJ2-2; D gene unclear. Germline V lookup: CDR1 MNHEY, CDR2 SVGAGI. The CDR3 covers 14 residues. The germline V and J ends were trimmed by 4 bases and 6 bases, with 12 bases remaining between them. In nucleotides, the CDR3 is TGTGCCAGCAGTTGGAGCGTTGGTTCCGGGGAGCTGTTTTTT. Translation gives CASSWSVGSGELFF.

V is TRBV7-8 and J is TRBJ2-5; perhaps TRBD1 as D (6 bases). V lost 5 bases and J 5 bases, leaving 15 bases between the germline ends. Germline V CDR1 and CDR2: SGHVS, FQNEAQ. The CDR3 runs 14 residues. CDR3: CASSRAGVSETQYF. In nucleotides, the CDR3 is TGTGCCAGCAGCCGCGCAGGGGTTTCGGAGACCCAGTACTTC.

The chain recombines TRBV9 with TRBJ2-7; 8 nucleotides match TRBD2. J lost 3 bases, V lost 2 bases, and 4 bases had no gene match. This CDR3 comprises 14 residues. The germline gives CDR1 SGDLS, CDR2 YYNGEE. The CDR3 DNA follows: TGTGCCAGCAGCGTGGGCGGGGGGCACTACGAGCAGTACTTC. It codes for CASSVGGGHYEQYF.

The chain links TRBV5-4 to TRBJ2-5; TRBD1 matches at 7 bases. With 4 bases clipped from V and 4 bases from J, the junction kept 16 bases outside the gene matches. The CDR3 covers 17 residues. In germline, CDR1 is SGHNT, CDR2 YYREEE (reference sequence). CDR3 DNA sequence: TGTGCCAGCAGCCCTACTAATAACAGGGGATTAGGAGAGACCCAGTACTTC. Translating it yields CASSPTNNRGLGETQYF. The whole variable domain, filled in from reference TRBV5-4 and TRBJ2-5, reads ETGVTQSPTHLIKTRGQQVTLRCSSQSGHNTVSWYQQALGQGPQFIFQYYREEENGRGNFPPRFSGLQFPNYSSELNVNALELDDSALYLCASSPTNNRGLGETQYFGPGTRLLVL.

This clone was detected many times. V and J are TRBV10-3 and TRBJ1-1; D possibly corresponds to TRBD1 (6 bases). V was trimmed by 2 bases and J by 4 bases, leaving 14 bases between them. The CDR3 is 15 amino acids. CDR1 is ENHRY and CDR2 is SYGVKD in the germline V gene. DNA of the CDR3: TGTGCCATCAGTGAGAGCGGGGGGCTGGGCACTGAAGCTTTCTTT. This gives the protein CAISESGGLGTEAFF.

The chain recombines TRBV27 with TRBJ2-5, with TRBD1 identical over 7 bases. Germline V gene sequence: CDR1 MNHEY, CDR2 SMNVEV (reference sequence). V lost 1 base and J lost 2; bases outside the gene matches: 4. The CDR3 has 15 amino acids. Here the CDR3 DNA reads TGTGCCAGCAGTTTATTCCCCAGGGGGCAAGAGACCCAGTACTTC. This codes for CASSLFPRGQETQYF.

J is TRBJ2-3 and V is TRBV18; 13 bases map to TRBD2. In germline, CDR1 is KGHSH, CDR2 LQKENI. V was pared by 3 bases and J by 5 bases, with 2 bases of the junction left unmatched. This CDR3 contains 15 residues. The CDR3 loop reads CASSPRLAGGDTQYF. CDR3 in DNA: TGTGCCAGCTCACCGCGACTAGCGGGAGGAGATACGCAGTATTTT. The full variable domain, completed using reference TRBV18 and TRBJ2-3, is NAGVMQNPRHLVRRRGQEARLRCSPMKGHSHVYWYRQLPEEGLKFMVYLQKENIIDESGMPKERFSAEFPKEGPSILRIQQVVRGDSAAYFCASSPRLAGGDTQYFGPGTRLTVL.

The chain combines TRBV24-1 with TRBJ2-2, with D hard to call. Germline values: CDR1 KGHDR, CDR2 SFDVKD. The CDR3 has 12 amino acids. V dropped 5 bases and J dropped 9 bases, with 9 bases sitting between them. Here the CDR3 DNA reads TGTGCCACCAGTGGAGGAGCCAGGGAGCTGTTTTTT. It is translated as CATSGGARELFF.

This chain connects TRBV4-2 to TRBJ2-7; D possibly corresponds to TRBD1 (7 bases). V was cut by 0 bases and J by 1 base, with 13 bases left in between. Germline V gene data show CDR1 as LGHNA and CDR2 as YNFKEQ. CDR3 length: 16 amino acids. CDR3 amino acids: CASSQEMTGTSYEQYF. For the CDR3, the DNA is TGTGCCAGCAGCCAAGAAATGACAGGGACTTCCTACGAGCAGTACTTC.

The chain carries TRBV18 and TRBJ2-2; no reliable D call. With 2 bases removed from V and 1 base from J, the gap between germline ends came to 14 bases. CDR1 is KGHSH, CDR2 LQKENI, per germline. The CDR3 is 17 residues long. The DNA for the CDR3 is TGTGCCAGCTCACCATTTTTATTGCCAGGGAACACCGGGGAGCTGTTTTTT. It translates to CASSPFLLPGNTGELFF.

Comment on this clone: One end of the junction fails to match germline, which may point to a read error. The genes are TRBV19 and TRBJ2-7; TRBD1 matches at 8 bases. This CDR3 is built from 14 residues. Looked up from germline, CDR1 is LNHDA and CDR2 is SQIVND (reference sequence). The DNA for the CDR3 is TGTGCCAGTAGACCCGCCGGACAGGGCAAGAGGTTGAACTTC. It is translated as CASRPAGQGKRLNF.

This rearrangement joins TRBV7-2 to TRBJ2-3; TRBD2 aligns across 8 bases. With V trimmed by 5 bases and J by 11 bases, 12 bases remained unmatched. This CDR3 has 14 residues. Germline V gene data show CDR1 as SGHTA and CDR2 as FQGNSA. CDR3 DNA: TGTGCCAGCAGCCCTAGCGTACGGGGGGGGGTGCAGTATTTT. It is translated as CASSPSVRGGVQYF.

The chain joins TRBV3-1 (or the pseudogene TRBV3-2) to TRBJ2-3, with 8 nucleotides matching TRBD1. The V and J ends lost 6 bases and 8 bases, in that order; junction bases with no gene match: 7. This CDR3 comprises 13 residues. Germline-derived CDR1 and CDR2 are LGHDT and YNNKEL (reference sequence). CDR3 DNA sequence: TGTGCCAGCAGACCTCTACAGGGGGGTACGCAGTATTTT. It yields the protein CASRPLQGGTQYF.

The chain carries TRBV3-1 (or the pseudogene TRBV3-2) and TRBJ2-7, with D perhaps TRBD1 (6 bases). V was pared by 2 bases and J by 2 bases, with 16 bases between. Germline V gene sequence: CDR1 LGHDT, CDR2 YNNKEL (reference sequence). The CDR3 length is 16 residues. The CDR3 sequence is CASSQLRAGVAYEQYF. CDR3 DNA: TGTGCCAGCAGCCAACTTCGAGCAGGGGTAGCCTACGAGCAGTACTTC.

In DNA, the CDR3 is TGTGCCAGCTCACCACCGTTAATGGCCGGGCAGGGGGAAGCTTTCTTT. Translation: CASSPPLMAGQGEAFF. The V gene is TRBV18, the J gene TRBJ1-1, with D perhaps TRBD1 (6 bases). This CDR3 contains 16 residues. Per germline, CDR1 KGHSH and CDR2 LQKENI. V lost 0 bases, J lost 8 bases, and 19 bases lay in between.

This sequence joins TRBV19 and TRBJ2-1; TRBD2 aligns across 10 bases. Unmatched junction bases numbered 13, after V lost 4 bases and J lost 13 bases. Germline CDR1 is LNHDA and CDR2 is SQIVND (reference sequence). The CDR3 length is 15 residues. CDR3 in amino acids: CASSTGLAGVGYQFF. CDR3 DNA: TGTGCCAGTAGTACGGGTCTAGCGGGAGTCGGTTATCAGTTCTTC. Based on the CDR3 plus reference TRBV19 and TRBJ2-1, the full variable domain is DGGITQSPKYLFRKEGQNVTLSCEQNLNHDAMYWYRQDPGQGLRLIYYSQIVNDFQKGDIAEGYSVSREKKESFPLTVTSAQKNPTAFYLCASSTGLAGVGYQFFGPGTRLTVL.

The rearrangement uses TRBV9 and TRBJ1-1; D remains ambiguous. The CDR3 is made up of 14 amino acids. The V end was cut by 0 bases, the J end by 1 base, with 7 bases between. From germline, CDR1 is SGDLS and CDR2 YYNGEE. The CDR3: CASSVGIENTEAFF. The CDR3 bases are TGTGCCAGCAGCGTAGGAATAGAGAACACTGAAGCTTTCTTT.

The chain carries TRBV5-1 and TRBJ1-6; D is perhaps TRBD1 (6 bases). With 7 bases removed from V and 6 bases from J, the gap between germline ends came to 14 bases. The CDR3 totals 14 residues. Germline loops: CDR1 SGHRS, CDR2 YFSETQ. CDR3 nucleotides: TGCGCCAGCTCGCTGGGACAACCTAATTCACCCCTCCACTTT. Residues: CASSLGQPNSPLHF.